A selection of T cell receptor beta chains follows, all from one sample in a study of shared clonotypes between healthy human individuals. Produced via immunoSEQ multiplex PCR; TCRdb's table is partial and in-frame only. The sample yields around 2.3 million clones, more than 90% seen once. The source material was naive CD4+ T cells sorted from blood. The receptors were gathered from a man in his late teens or twenties in good health. CDR3s leave out the opening cysteine and the closing phenylalanine or tryptophan.

j_gene | v_gene | CDR3aa
TRBJ1-1 | TRBV10-1 | ASSRGMNTEAF
TRBJ2-3 | TRBV28 | ASSPGGAIDTQY
TRBJ1-5 | TRBV6-6 | ASSASRGDNQPQH
TRBJ2-5 | TRBV7-2 | ASRAGVGETQY
TRBJ2-3 | TRBV7-2 | ASSLSAATDTQY
TRBJ1-6 | TRBV5-4 | ASSLGDSRNSPLH
TRBJ1-5 | TRBV5-1 | ASSTGQGGNQPQH
TRBJ2-7 | TRBV4-3 | ASSQDFEAYEQY
TRBJ2-3 | TRBV4-1 | ASSQDSTVTDTQY
TRBJ1-3 | TRBV6-5 | ASSYQSGGSGNTIY
TRBJ2-7 | TRBV28 | ASSLGTSGRARGEQY
TRBJ2-3 | TRBV7-9 | ASSAGGGTDTQY
TRBJ2-2 | TRBV5-1 | ASSLAGRTNTGELF
TRBJ2-7 | TRBV10-3 | AISDRQDLRYEQY
TRBJ1-4 | TRBV6-5 | ASSYSTDTLKLF
TRBJ2-3 | TRBV5-5 | ASSLEAGVQLDTQY
TRBJ2-7 | TRBV30 | AWNKGLPYEQY
TRBJ2-2 | TRBV10-2 | ASSPGVSGNTGELF
TRBJ1-2 | TRBV19 | ATTDTNYGYT
TRBJ1-4 | TRBV15 | ATSPRSATNEKLF
TRBJ2-7 | TRBV10-3 | AIASGSTYEQY
TRBJ2-1 | TRBV11-2 | ASSAGTSGNEQF
TRBJ1-2 | TRBV7-2 | ASSLPSTGGYT
TRBJ2-1 | TRBV18 | ASSPGWGSNEQF
TRBJ1-1 | TRBV5-1 | ASSPWGQGVNTEAF